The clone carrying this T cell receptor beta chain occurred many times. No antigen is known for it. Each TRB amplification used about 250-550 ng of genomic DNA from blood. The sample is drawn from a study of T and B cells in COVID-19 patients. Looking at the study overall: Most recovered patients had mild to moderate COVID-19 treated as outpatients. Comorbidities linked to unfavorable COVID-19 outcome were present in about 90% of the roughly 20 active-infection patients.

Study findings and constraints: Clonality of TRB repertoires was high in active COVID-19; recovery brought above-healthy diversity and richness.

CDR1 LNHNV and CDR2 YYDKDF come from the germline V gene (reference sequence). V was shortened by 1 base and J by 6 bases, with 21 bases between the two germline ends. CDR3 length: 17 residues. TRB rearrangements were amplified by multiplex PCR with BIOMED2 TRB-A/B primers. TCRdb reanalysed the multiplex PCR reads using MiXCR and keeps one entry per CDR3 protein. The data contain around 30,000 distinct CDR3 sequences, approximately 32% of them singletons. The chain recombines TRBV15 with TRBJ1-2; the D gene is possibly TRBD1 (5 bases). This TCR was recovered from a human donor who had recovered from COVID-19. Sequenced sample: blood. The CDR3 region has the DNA TGTGCCACCAGCAGAGGACTGGACGGACTGGGACTCGATGGCTACACCTTC. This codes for CATSRGLDGLGLDGYTF.